The 13 T cell receptor beta chains below all came from one sample that was sequenced in a study of spatial heterogeneity in lung cancer (dated by TCRdb to about 2019). The method behind the library was 5' RACE. This sample was sequenced with a NextSeq 500. The raw public reads went through TCRdb reprocessing: fastp at Q25, MiXCR clone calling, in-frame beta chains kept. Each entry merges the rows of one CDR3 protein and shows their most common DNA and genes. The sample table records more than 35,000 distinct CDR3 sequences; 5.2% of these occur just once. The ten biggest clones cover about a quarter of the sample. In light of the paper, this sample's time point label describes: sample taken at primary tumor resection. Without any cell sorting, TCR sequencing was performed on whole RNA extracted either from tumor and nontumor lung tissue or from cryopreserved PBMC samples. The source was PBMCs, collected at surgery. These receptors all stem from a female donor with early-stage non-small cell lung cancer.

The CDR3 here is CASSKGAETGELFF. The CDR3, as DNA: TGTGCCAGCAGTAAGGGGGCTGAGACCGGGGAGCTGTTTTTT. The chain recombines TRBV2 with TRBJ2-2, with 7 nucleotides matching TRBD1. CDR3 length equals 14 residues. Germline-derived CDR1 and CDR2 are SNHLY and FYNNEI. V trimming: 5 bases; J trimming: 5 bases; junction bases outside the gene matches: 5.

This clonotype rates as medium-sized. The chain recombines TRBV29-1 with TRBJ1-1, with 7 bases identical to TRBD1. V was pared by 7 bases and J by 1 base, with 6 bases of the junction left unmatched. CDR1 and CDR2 (germline): SQVTM, ANQGSEA. This CDR3 is built from 13 residues. The CDR3 loop reads CSAQTGRNTEAFF. The CDR3 nucleotides are TGCAGCGCTCAGACAGGGAGGAACACTGAAGCTTTCTTT.

This clonotype has a count of ten or more. The chain employs TRBV4-3 and TRBJ1-6; D remains ambiguous. Trimming stripped 1 base from V and 10 bases from J, with 14 bases between. This CDR3 comprises 15 residues. The germline gives CDR1 LGHNA, CDR2 YSLEER. This chain's CDR3 is CASSQGEGGGSPLHF. In DNA form, the CDR3 reads TGCGCCAGCAGCCAAGGGGAGGGCGGTGGCTCACCCCTCCACTTT.

There are many counts of this clonotype. J is TRBJ2-1 and V is TRBV20-1, with unresolved D. This CDR3 spans 14 amino acids. Germline V lookup: CDR1 DFQATT, CDR2 SNEGSKA (reference sequence). V was shortened by 7 bases and J by 0 bases, with 13 bases between the two germline ends. The CDR3 spells CSVPPHGSYNEQFF. The CDR3 nucleotides read TGCAGTGTTCCCCCTCACGGCTCCTACAATGAGCAGTTCTTC.

This clonotype showed up many times. The V gene is TRBV10-3, the J gene TRBJ1-1; D not certain. The CDR3 has 12 residues. V was pared by 4 bases and J by 7 bases, with 10 bases between. CDR1 is ENHRY and CDR2 is SYGVKD in the germline V gene. The CDR3: CAISGGEGEAFF. The CDR3 coding sequence is TGTGCCATCAGTGGCGGAGAGGGTGAAGCTTTCTTT.

This clonotype was recorded a few times. At one end the junction does not follow the germline gene, possibly because of a read error. The J gene is TRBJ1-6, the V gene TRBV6-1; D unclear. Germline V lookup: CDR1 MNHNS, CDR2 SASEGT. This CDR3 has 15 residues. CDR3 DNA sequence: TGTGTCAGCAGTGGCGGACTTCTCATATGGTCACCCCTCCACTTT. Its translation: CVSSGGLLIWSPLHF.

This clonotype showed up many times. The rearrangement links TRBV10-3 to TRBJ2-2; D may be TRBD2 (5 bases). Germline loops: CDR1 ENHRY, CDR2 SYGVKD. Trimming removed 4 bases at V and 0 bases at J, with 12 bases between. The CDR3 is 16 amino acids. CDR3 nucleotide sequence: TGTGCCATCAGTGGCATGGACTGGACGAACACCGGGGAGCTGTTTTTT. Translation gives CAISGMDWTNTGELFF.

This chain uses TRBV7-2 with TRBJ2-7, with TRBD2 matching 9 bases. The CDR3 length is 14 residues. The V gene end was trimmed by 0 bases and the J gene end by 4 bases; junction bases not matched to a gene: 1. CDR1 is SGHTA, CDR2 FQGNSA, per germline. The CDR3 DNA reads TGTGCCAGCAGCTTAGCGCGGGGGGGATACGAGCAGTACTTC. Its protein is CASSLARGGYEQYF. Drawing the rest from reference TRBV7-2 and TRBJ2-7, the complete variable domain is GAGVSQSPSNKVTEKGKDVELRCDPISGHTALYWYRQSLGQGLEFLIYFQGNSAPDKSGLPSDRFSAERTGGSVSTLTIQRTQQEDSAVYLCASSLARGGYEQYFGPGTRLTVT.

The chain uses TRBV3-1 and TRBJ2-3, with TRBD2 as a possible D gene (6 bases). The V end lost 1 base, the J end lost 0 bases, and 17 bases lay between the germline ends. The CDR3 totals 18 residues. The V gene's germline CDR1 is LGHDT and CDR2 YNNKEL (reference sequence). Here the CDR3 DNA reads TGTGCCAGCAGCCAAGTTCGACTACAGGAGGGAAGCACAGATACGCAGTATTTT. This translates into CASSQVRLQEGSTDTQYF.

This clonotype was seen at least ten times. Written as DNA, the CDR3 is TGCGCCAGCAGCGTTTTAGCGGGGGGCTCCACCGGGGAGCTGTTTTTT. The encoded protein is CASSVLAGGSTGELFF. The V gene is TRBV5-1, the J gene TRBJ2-2; 10 bases align to TRBD2. V lost 4 bases, J lost 4 bases, and 7 bases stayed unmatched. The CDR3 has 16 amino acids. Germline CDR1 and CDR2: SGHRS and YFSETQ.

This clonotype was counted many times. The V and J genes are TRBV4-2 and TRBJ2-1; D remains ambiguous. V was shortened by 0 bases and J by 2 bases, with 8 bases between the two germline ends. Germline values: CDR1 LGHNA, CDR2 YNFKEQ. CDR3 length equals 15 residues. The CDR3 DNA follows: TGTGCCAGCAGCCAAGAGCAGGACCCCTACAATGAGCAGTTCTTC. This gives the protein CASSQEQDPYNEQFF.

In this sample, this clonotype turned up a few times. V is TRBV5-4 and J is TRBJ2-5, with 12 bases that match TRBD2. V shed 0 bases and J 5 bases; nucleotides not matched to a gene: 5. The CDR3 runs to 16 residues. Germline CDR1 is SGHNT and CDR2 is YYREEE (reference sequence). The CDR3 is CASSLELAGGRETQYF. The CDR3 DNA is TGTGCCAGCAGCTTGGAGCTAGCGGGGGGGCGGGAGACCCAGTACTTC.

This clonotype was found many times. This chain joins TRBV12-3 or TRBV12-4 and TRBJ2-3; TRBD2 aligns across 9 bases. The J segment lost 6 bases and the V segment lost 6 bases, leaving 7 bases of the junction unmatched. The CDR3 covers 14 residues. CDR3 DNA sequence: TGTGCCAGCAGGAGGACTAGCGTCTTGGATACGCAGTATTTT. This sequence encodes CASRRTSVLDTQYF.